Sequencing of this TCR beta chain was carried out in a study of radiotherapy plus CTLA-4 blockade in lung cancer. Study-wide context: An objective response was seen in approximately 17% of patients, and disease control in just over 30%.

The study gave focal radiation plus ipilimumab CTLA-4 blockade to patients with chemo-refractory metastatic non-small-cell lung cancer. Comments on this clone: Its target is not known.

The CDR3 loop spans 15 amino acids. CDR1 MDHEN and CDR2 SYDVKM come from the germline V gene. Germline trimming cut 6 bases from V and 2 bases from J; bases unmatched to any gene: 7. Points from the study as a whole: TCR clones of tumor origin grew in blood after radiotherapy plus ipilimumab. Early clone dynamics of blood T cells, plus interferon-beta, reportedly predicted response best.

Data came from immunoSEQ multiplex PCR; TCRdb stores just in-frame clones and leaves some out. Here the sample spans fewer than 95,000 clones, about 80% being singletons. This specimen was peripheral blood, taken from a patient treated with radiotherapy plus ipilimumab. This TCR derives from a human donor with non-small cell lung cancer who had stable disease on radiotherapy plus ipilimumab. The rearrangement uses TRBV28 and TRBJ2-7; TRBD1 agrees at 10 bases. CDR3 DNA sequence: TGTGCCAGCAGGGGGTCCGGGACAGGGGCCTACGAGCAGTACTTC. It specifies CASRGSGTGAYEQYF. Complete variable domain (other parts from reference TRBV28 and TRBJ2-7): DVKVTQSSRYLVKRTGEKVFLECVQDMDHENMFWYRQDPGLGLRLIYFSYDVKMKEKGDIPEGYSVSREKKERFSLILESASTNQTSMYLCASRGSGTGAYEQYFGPGTRLTVT.